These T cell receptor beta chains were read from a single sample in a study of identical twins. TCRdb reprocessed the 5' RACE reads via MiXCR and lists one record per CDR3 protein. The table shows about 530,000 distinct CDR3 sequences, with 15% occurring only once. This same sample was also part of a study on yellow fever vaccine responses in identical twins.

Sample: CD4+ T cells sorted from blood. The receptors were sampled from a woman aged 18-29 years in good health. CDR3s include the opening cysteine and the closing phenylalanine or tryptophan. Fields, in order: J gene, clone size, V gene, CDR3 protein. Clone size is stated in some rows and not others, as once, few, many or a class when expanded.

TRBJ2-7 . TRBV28 CASSLTGQYEQYF
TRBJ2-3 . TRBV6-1 CASTSGGSPADTQYF
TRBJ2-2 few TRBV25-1 CASRMDRNTGELFF
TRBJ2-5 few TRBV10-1 CASSHGLSVETQYF
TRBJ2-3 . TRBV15 CATSRVYAGEDTQYF
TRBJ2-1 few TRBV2 CASTPDLRSYNEQFF
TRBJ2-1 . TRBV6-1 CASRRTSGTDEQFF
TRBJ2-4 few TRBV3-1 CASSAGGGSIQYF
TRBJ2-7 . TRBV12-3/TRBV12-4 CASSSTGTEYEQYF
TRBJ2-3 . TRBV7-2 CASSAGAVDTQYF
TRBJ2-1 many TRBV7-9 CASSSTNMGLADEQFF
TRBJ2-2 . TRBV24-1 CATSGYTGELFF
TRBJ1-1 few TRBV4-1 CASSQPGTENTEAFF
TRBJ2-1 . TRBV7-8 CASSKRTSGSNEQFF
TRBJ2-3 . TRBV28 CASSLGGGVSTDTQYF
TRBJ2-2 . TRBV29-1 CSVEIAGGKAGELFF
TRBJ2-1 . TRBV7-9 CASSSTGFNEQFF
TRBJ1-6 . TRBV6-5 CASSYGGGFGSPLHF
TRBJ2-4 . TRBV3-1 CASSQGLVEYF
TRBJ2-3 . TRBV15 CATSRGRLAELQVDTQYF